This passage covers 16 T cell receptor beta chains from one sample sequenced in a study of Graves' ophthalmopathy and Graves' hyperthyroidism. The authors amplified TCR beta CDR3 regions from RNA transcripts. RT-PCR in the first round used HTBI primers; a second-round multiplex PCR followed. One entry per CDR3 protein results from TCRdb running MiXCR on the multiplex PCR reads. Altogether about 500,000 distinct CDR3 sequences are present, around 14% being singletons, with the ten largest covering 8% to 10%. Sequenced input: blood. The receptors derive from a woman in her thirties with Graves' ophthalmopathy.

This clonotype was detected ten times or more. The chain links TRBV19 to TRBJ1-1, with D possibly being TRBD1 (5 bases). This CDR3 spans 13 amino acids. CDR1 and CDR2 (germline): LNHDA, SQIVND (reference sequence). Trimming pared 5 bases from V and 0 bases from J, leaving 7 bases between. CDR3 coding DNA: TGTGCCAGTAGTGGGACCCTGAACACTGAAGCTTTCTTT. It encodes CASSGTLNTEAFF.

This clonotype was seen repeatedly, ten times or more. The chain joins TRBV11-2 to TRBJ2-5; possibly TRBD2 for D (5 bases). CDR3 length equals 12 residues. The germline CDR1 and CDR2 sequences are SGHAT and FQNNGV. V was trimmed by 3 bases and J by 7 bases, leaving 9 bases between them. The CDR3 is CASSLDFMTQYF. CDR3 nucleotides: TGTGCCAGCAGCTTGGACTTTATGACCCAGTACTTC.

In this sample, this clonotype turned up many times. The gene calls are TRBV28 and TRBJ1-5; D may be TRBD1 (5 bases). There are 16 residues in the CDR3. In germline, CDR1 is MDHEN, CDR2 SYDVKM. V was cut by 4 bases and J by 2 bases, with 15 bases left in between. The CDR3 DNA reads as TGTGCCAGCAGTTCCCCCGACAGTGGTGGCAATCAGCCCCAGCATTTT. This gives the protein CASSSPDSGGNQPQHF.

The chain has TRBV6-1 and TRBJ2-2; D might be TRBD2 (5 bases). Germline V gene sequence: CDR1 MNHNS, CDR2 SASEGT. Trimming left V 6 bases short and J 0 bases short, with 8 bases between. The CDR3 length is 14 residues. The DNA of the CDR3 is TGTGCCAGCAGCATAGCGTCGAACACCGGGGAGCTGTTTTTT. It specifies CASSIASNTGELFF.

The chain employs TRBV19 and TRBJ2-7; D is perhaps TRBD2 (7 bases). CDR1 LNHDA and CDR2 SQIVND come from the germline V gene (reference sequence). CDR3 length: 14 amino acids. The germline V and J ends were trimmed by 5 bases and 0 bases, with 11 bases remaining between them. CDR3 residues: CASSAGASSYEQYF. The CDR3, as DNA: TGTGCCAGTAGTGCGGGGGCCAGCTCCTACGAGCAGTACTTC.

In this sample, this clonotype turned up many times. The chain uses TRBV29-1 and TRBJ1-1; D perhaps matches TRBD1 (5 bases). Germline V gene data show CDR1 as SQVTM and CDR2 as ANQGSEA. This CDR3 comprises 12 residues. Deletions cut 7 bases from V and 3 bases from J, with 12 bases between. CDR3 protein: CSAGWGDTEAFF. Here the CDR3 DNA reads TGCAGCGCCGGGTGGGGGGACACTGAAGCTTTCTTT. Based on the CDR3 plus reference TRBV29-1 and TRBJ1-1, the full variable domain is SAVISQKPSRDICQRGTSLTIQCQVDSQVTMMFWYRQQPGQSLTLIATANQGSEATYESGFVIDKFPISRPNLTFSTLTVSNMSPEDSSIYLCSAGWGDTEAFFGQGTRLTVV.

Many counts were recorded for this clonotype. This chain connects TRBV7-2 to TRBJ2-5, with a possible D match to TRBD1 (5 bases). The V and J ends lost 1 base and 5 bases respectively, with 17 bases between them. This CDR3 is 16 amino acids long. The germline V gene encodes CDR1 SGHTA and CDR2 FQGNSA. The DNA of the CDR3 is TGTGCCAGCAGCTTAGAAGCCAGTGGGGCGTGGGAGACCCAGTACTTC. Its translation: CASSLEASGAWETQYF.

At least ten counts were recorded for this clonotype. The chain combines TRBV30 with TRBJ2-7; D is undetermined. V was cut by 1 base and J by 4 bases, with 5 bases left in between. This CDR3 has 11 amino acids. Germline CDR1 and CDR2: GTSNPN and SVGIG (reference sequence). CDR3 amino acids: CAWSDLYEQYF. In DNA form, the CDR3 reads TGTGCCTGGAGTGATCTGTACGAGCAGTACTTC.

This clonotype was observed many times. For the CDR3, the DNA is TGTGCCAGCAGCTCGGACAGGGCAAATCAGCCCCAGCATTTT. Protein: CASSSDRANQPQHF. The rearrangement links TRBV7-8 to TRBJ1-5, with 8 bases aligning to TRBD1. Germline CDR1 and CDR2: SGHVS and FQNEAQ. Losses at the gene ends were 4 bases for V and 4 bases for J; bases not matched to a gene: 3. The length of the CDR3 is 14 residues.

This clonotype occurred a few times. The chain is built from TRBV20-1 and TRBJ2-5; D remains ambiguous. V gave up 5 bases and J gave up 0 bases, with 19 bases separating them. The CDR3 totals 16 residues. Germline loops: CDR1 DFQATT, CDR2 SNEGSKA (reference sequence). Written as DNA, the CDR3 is TGCAGTGCTTACGCTGCGTTGGCAGACTACCAAGAGACCCAGTACTTC. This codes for CSAYAALADYQETQYF.

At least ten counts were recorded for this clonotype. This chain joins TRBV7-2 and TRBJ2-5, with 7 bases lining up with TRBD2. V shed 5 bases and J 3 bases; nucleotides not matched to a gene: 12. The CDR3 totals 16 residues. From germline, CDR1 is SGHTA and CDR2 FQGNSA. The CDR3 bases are TGTGCCAGCAGCCGCCGTTTAGGGGCGGGAGAAGAGACCCAGTACTTC. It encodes CASSRRLGAGEETQYF.

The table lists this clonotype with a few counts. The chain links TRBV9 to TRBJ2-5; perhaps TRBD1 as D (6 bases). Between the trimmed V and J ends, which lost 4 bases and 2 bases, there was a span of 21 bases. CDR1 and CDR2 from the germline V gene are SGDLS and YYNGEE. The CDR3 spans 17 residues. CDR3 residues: CASSRDTGRLSQETQYF. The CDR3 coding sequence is TGTGCCAGCAGCCGGGACACAGGACGTCTTTCTCAAGAGACCCAGTACTTC.

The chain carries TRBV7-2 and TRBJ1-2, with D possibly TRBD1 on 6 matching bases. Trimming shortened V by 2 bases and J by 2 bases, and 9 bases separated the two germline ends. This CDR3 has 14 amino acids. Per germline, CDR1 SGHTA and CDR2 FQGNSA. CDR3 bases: TGTGCCAGCAGCTTATTCGGACAGAACTATGGCTACACCTTC. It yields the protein CASSLFGQNYGYTF.

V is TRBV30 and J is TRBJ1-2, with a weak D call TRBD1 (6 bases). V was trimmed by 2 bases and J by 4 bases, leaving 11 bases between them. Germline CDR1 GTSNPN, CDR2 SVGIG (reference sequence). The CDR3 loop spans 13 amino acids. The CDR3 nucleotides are TGTGCCTGGAGTCGCAGGGGTTTCTATGGCTACACCTTC. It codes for CAWSRRGFYGYTF.

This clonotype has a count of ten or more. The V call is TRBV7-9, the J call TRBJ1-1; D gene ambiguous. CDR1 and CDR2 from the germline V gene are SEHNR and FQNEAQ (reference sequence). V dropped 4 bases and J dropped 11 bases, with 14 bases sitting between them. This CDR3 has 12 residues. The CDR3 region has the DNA TGTGCCAGCAGCTCGACTAAAGGTTTTGCTTTCTTT. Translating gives CASSSTKGFAFF.

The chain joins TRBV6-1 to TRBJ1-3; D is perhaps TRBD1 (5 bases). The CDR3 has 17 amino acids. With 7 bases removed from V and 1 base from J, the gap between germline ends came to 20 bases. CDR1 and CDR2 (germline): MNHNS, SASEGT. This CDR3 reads CASTPLRGLGSGNTIYF. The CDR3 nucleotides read TGTGCCAGCACCCCACTCCGGGGCCTAGGATCTGGAAACACCATATATTTT.